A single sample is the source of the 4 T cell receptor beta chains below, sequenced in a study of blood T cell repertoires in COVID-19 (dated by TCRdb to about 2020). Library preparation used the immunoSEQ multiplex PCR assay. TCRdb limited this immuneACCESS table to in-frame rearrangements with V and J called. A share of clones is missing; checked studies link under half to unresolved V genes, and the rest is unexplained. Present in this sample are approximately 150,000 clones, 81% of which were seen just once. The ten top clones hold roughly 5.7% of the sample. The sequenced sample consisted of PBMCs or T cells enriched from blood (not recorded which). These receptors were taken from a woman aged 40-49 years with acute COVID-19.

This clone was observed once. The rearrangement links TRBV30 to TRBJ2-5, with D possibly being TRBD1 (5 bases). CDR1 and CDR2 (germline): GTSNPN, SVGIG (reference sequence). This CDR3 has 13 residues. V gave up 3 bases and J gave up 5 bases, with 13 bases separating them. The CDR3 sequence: CAWRGKGVETQYF. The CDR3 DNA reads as TGTGCCTGGAGGGGGAAAGGGGTCGAGACCCAGTACTTC.

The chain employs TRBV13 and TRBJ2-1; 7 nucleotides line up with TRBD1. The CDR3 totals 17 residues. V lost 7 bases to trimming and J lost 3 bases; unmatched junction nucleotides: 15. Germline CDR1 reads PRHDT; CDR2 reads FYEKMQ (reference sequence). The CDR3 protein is CASKPAGGRRDYNEQFF. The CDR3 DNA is TGTGCCAGCAAGCCAGCAGGGGGACGAAGGGACTACAATGAGCAGTTCTTC.

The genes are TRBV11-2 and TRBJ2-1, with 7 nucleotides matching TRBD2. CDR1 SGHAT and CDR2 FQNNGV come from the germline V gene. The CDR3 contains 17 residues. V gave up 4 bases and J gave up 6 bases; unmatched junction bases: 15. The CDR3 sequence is CASSSGGLAGAANEQFF. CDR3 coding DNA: TGTGCCAGCAGCTCGGGTGGGCTTGCGGGAGCTGCCAATGAGCAGTTCTTC.

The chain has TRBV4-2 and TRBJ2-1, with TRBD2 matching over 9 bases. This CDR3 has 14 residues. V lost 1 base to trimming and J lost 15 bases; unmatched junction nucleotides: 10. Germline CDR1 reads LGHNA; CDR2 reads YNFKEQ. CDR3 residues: CASSQGTSVNIPFF. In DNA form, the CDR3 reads TGTGCCAGCAGCCAAGGGACTAGCGTCAATATTCCGTTCTTC.